The rows below give T cell receptor beta chains drawn from one sample of a study of cytomegalovirus exposure and HLA in healthy donors. The assay was immunoSEQ multiplex PCR, and TCRdb's table has in-frame clones only and misses some. The sample includes about 38,000 clones. Specimen: PBMCs. Receptors originate from a man aged 35 to 55 in good health and CMV-seropositive. CDR3s include the opening cysteine and the closing phenylalanine or tryptophan. Each record gives: D gene, CDR3 length, V gene, J gene, CDR3 protein, CDR3 DNA. D genes are given only for firm matches.

-,13,TRBV11-2,TRBJ1-1,CASSIRRNTEAFF,TGTGCCAGCAGCATAAGGAGGAACACTGAAGCTTTCTTT
-,12,TRBV5-6,TRBJ1-2,CATPHRDYGYTF,TGTGCCACCCCCCACAGGGACTATGGCTACACCTTC
TRBD2,17,TRBV14,TRBJ2-2,CASSQYVAGAITGELFF,TGTGCCAGCAGCCAATACGTAGCGGGCGCGATCACCGGGGAGCTGTTTTTT
TRBD1,14,TRBV5-1,TRBJ2-5,CASSPGQEQETQYF,TGCGCCAGCAGCCCGGGACAGGAGCAAGAGACCCAGTACTTC
-,11,TRBV2,TRBJ1-1,CANSRGPEAFF,TGTGCCAACTCCAGGGGCCCTGAAGCTTTCTTT
TRBD2,16,TRBV18,TRBJ2-3,CASSPLASGNTDTQYF,TGTGCCAGCTCACCACTGGCTAGCGGGAACACAGATACGCAGTATTTT
TRBD2,14,TRBV2,TRBJ2-3,CASRETSGPDTQYF,TGTGCCAGCAGGGAGACTAGCGGGCCAGATACGCAGTATTTT
-,15,TRBV30,TRBJ2-3,CAWSVPGLPTDTQYF,TGTGCCTGGAGTGTACCGGGTCTCCCCACAGATACGCAGTATTTT
-,16,TRBV25-1,TRBJ1-2,CASLGASTVSNYGYTF,TGTGCCAGCCTTGGGGCGTCCACGGTATCTAACTATGGCTACACCTTC
-,14,TRBV6-1,TRBJ1-5,CASSDRQANQPQHF,TGTGCCAGCAGTGACCGACAGGCAAATCAGCCCCAGCATTTT
TRBD1,16,TRBV7-9,TRBJ1-2,CASSLARGPLHYGYTF,TGTGCCAGCAGCTTAGCGAGGGGGCCGCTCCACTATGGCTACACCTTC
TRBD1,14,TRBV2,TRBJ2-7,CASIVDRGDHEQYF,TGTGCCAGCATAGTAGACAGGGGGGACCACGAGCAGTACTTC
-,14,TRBV7-3,TRBJ2-3,CASSLLSGSDTQYF,TGTGCCAGCAGCTTGCTGTCAGGGTCGGATACGCAGTATTTT
-,11,TRBV18,TRBJ1-1,CASRGNTEAFF,TGTGCCAGTAGGGGGAACACTGAAGCTTTCTTT